Following are 30 T cell receptor beta chains from one sample sequenced in a study of beta chain features in type 1 diabetes. Expressed TCRB transcripts were sequenced, since all the RNA that had been isolated was reverse transcribed. The table came from immunoSEQ multiplex PCR; TCRdb's copy has only in-frame clones and leaves some out. The data show roughly 380,000 clones, roughly 21% seen once. Sequenced material: naive CD4+ T cells from blood. The receptors here all came from a woman aged 18-35 years in good health.

This clone has more than one count but fewer than ten. The chain links TRBV7-9 to TRBJ2-5; D might be TRBD2 (6 bases). Looked up from germline, CDR1 is SEHNR and CDR2 is FQNEAQ (reference sequence). V shed 7 bases and J shed 1 base, with 13 bases lying between them. CDR3 length: 14 residues. The CDR3 region is CASTRGTLQETQYF. In nucleotides, the CDR3 is TGTGCCAGCACCCGCGGGACTCTCCAAGAGACCCAGTACTTC.

This clone was seen only a few times. The rearrangement links TRBV11-2 to TRBJ2-3; D remains unclear. V shed 2 bases and J shed 0 bases, with 3 bases lying between them. The CDR3 consists of 13 residues. The V gene's germline CDR1 is SGHAT and CDR2 FQNNGV. This CDR3 reads CASSLPSTDTQYF. CDR3 in DNA: TGTGCCAGCAGCTTACCTAGCACAGATACGCAGTATTTT.

This clone was detected only a few times. The V call is TRBV29-1, the J call TRBJ2-7; a weak D match, TRBD2 (6 bases). From germline, CDR1 is SQVTM and CDR2 ANQGSEA. The CDR3 consists of 14 residues. Between the trimmed V and J ends, which lost 0 bases and 2 bases, there was a span of 11 bases. CDR3 region: CSVEDMGGTYEQYF. For the CDR3, the DNA is TGCAGCGTTGAAGATATGGGGGGAACCTACGAGCAGTACTTC.

A few counts support this clone. This chain links TRBV6-5 with TRBJ2-7, with D possibly matching TRBD2 (6 bases). The CDR3 spans 13 residues. The V and J ends lost 5 bases and 3 bases respectively, with 11 bases between them. CDR1 MNHEY and CDR2 SVGAGI come from the germline V gene. Here the CDR3 reads CASSRRDGYEQYF. CDR3 coding DNA: TGTGCCAGCAGTAGGCGGGACGGCTACGAGCAGTACTTC.

Only a few counts were recorded for this clone. The sample has other DNA sequences that encode this CDR3 too. The chain couples TRBV7-6 to TRBJ2-5; the D gene is possibly TRBD1 (5 bases). There are 12 residues in the CDR3. Germline V CDR1 and CDR2: SGHVS, FNYEAQ. Trimming removed 3 bases at V and 5 bases at J, with 7 bases between. CDR3 sequence: CASSLGRETQYF. In DNA, the CDR3 is TGTGCCAGCAGCTTGGGGCGGGAGACCCAGTACTTC.

The gene calls are TRBV13 and TRBJ2-1, with 7 nucleotides matching TRBD2. Germline-derived CDR1 and CDR2 are PRHDT and FYEKMQ (reference sequence). The CDR3 is 16 amino acids. The junction had 6 bases not matched to a gene; V was cut back by 4 bases and J by 0 bases. As DNA, the CDR3 is TGTGCCAGCAGCTCTAGCGGAACCAGCTCCTACAATGAGCAGTTCTTC. Protein: CASSSSGTSSYNEQFF.

This clone was seen more than once but under ten times. V usage is TRBV7-2 and J usage is TRBJ1-1; 8 bases are a match to TRBD1. V lost 0 bases and J lost 3; bases outside the gene matches: 3. The CDR3 totals 15 residues. CDR1 and CDR2 (germline): SGHTA, FQGNSA. Here the CDR3 reads CASSLADRGYTEAFF. The CDR3 bases are TGTGCCAGCAGCTTAGCCGACAGGGGCTACACTGAAGCTTTCTTT.

The chain joins TRBV30 to TRBJ1-1; TRBD1 might be the D (5 bases). Germline V gives CDR1 GTSNPN, CDR2 SVGIG (reference sequence). The CDR3 is 17 amino acids. Deletions cut 0 bases from V and 0 bases from J, with 17 bases between. The CDR3 sequence is CAWSVMGRTQMNTEAFF. DNA of the CDR3: TGTGCCTGGAGTGTAATGGGTCGGACACAAATGAACACTGAAGCTTTCTTT.

This clone came up a few times. This chain links TRBV6-1 with TRBJ2-1, with 9 bases aligning to TRBD1. Losses at the gene ends were 2 bases for V and 4 bases for J; bases not matched to a gene: 3. Germline V lookup: CDR1 MNHNS, CDR2 SASEGT. The CDR3 covers 15 residues. The CDR3 nucleotides are TGTGCCAGCAGTGAATGGGACAGGGAATACAATGAGCAGTTCTTC. It yields the protein CASSEWDREYNEQFF.

This clone occurred a few times. V is TRBV6-5 and J is TRBJ2-4, with 12 bases aligning to TRBD1. The CDR3 contains 14 residues. Germline V gives CDR1 MNHEY, CDR2 SVGAGI. Germline trimming cut 6 bases from V and 8 bases from J; bases unmatched to any gene: 5. The CDR3 sequence is CASSPGQGAYIQYF. DNA of the CDR3: TGTGCCAGCAGCCCGGGACAGGGGGCCTACATTCAGTACTTC.

CDR3 region: CASSSTSGTDTQYF. CDR3 nucleotide sequence: TGTGCCAGCAGCTCGACTAGCGGCACAGATACGCAGTATTTT. The chain couples TRBV7-2 to TRBJ2-3; 8 bases line up with TRBD2. V lost 4 bases and J lost 1; bases outside the gene matches: 1. Germline CDR1 and CDR2: SGHTA and FQGNSA. The CDR3 spans 14 residues.

This chain joins TRBV7-2 and TRBJ1-1, with D perhaps TRBD1 (6 bases). The CDR3 is 14 residues long. Germline V gene data show CDR1 as SGHTA and CDR2 as FQGNSA. The V and J ends lost 6 bases and 1 base respectively, with 12 bases between them. CDR3 in DNA: TGTGCCAGCAGTCCACAGGGTGGGAACACTGAAGCTTTCTTT. This translates into CASSPQGGNTEAFF. Filled out from reference TRBV7-2 and TRBJ1-1, the complete variable domain reads GAGVSQSPSNKVTEKGKDVELRCDPISGHTALYWYRQSLGQGLEFLIYFQGNSAPDKSGLPSDRFSAERTGGSVSTLTIQRTQQEDSAVYLCASSPQGGNTEAFFGQGTRLTVV.

The rearrangement links TRBV15 to TRBJ2-5, with D possibly being TRBD1 (6 bases). The CDR3 runs 14 residues. Germline-derived CDR1 and CDR2 are LNHNV and YYDKDF (reference sequence). V lost 2 bases, J lost 2 bases, and 9 bases lay in between. The CDR3, as DNA: TGTGCCACCAGCAGACCACAGGGACAAGAGACCCAGTACTTC. As protein: CATSRPQGQETQYF.

This chain joins TRBV2 and TRBJ2-7, with D unclear. CDR1 is SNHLY, CDR2 FYNNEI, per germline. Trimming removed 6 bases from V and 0 bases from J, with 6 bases in between. The CDR3 is made up of 12 amino acids. In DNA form, the CDR3 reads TGTGCCAGCAGACTGAGCTCCTACGAGCAGTACTTC. This codes for CASRLSSYEQYF. Supplemented by reference TRBV2 and TRBJ2-7, the full variable domain reads EPEVTQTPSHQVTQMGQEVILRCVPISNHLYFYWYRQILGQKVEFLVSFYNNEISEKSEIFDDQFSVERPDGSNFTLKIRSTKLEDSAMYFCASRLSSYEQYFGPGTRLTVT.

This clone occurred a few times. This chain joins TRBV5-1 and TRBJ2-3; 7 bases are a match to TRBD2. V trimming: 2 bases; J trimming: 5 bases; junction bases outside the gene matches: 8. This CDR3 region has 15 residues. CDR1 SGHRS and CDR2 YFSETQ come from the germline V gene. CDR3 bases: TGCGCCAGCAGCTTCGGAGCGGGGCTGGGAGATACGCAGTATTTT. This encodes CASSFGAGLGDTQYF.

This clone was detected only a few times. The gene calls are TRBV19 and TRBJ2-5; 9 nucleotides agree with TRBD1. The CDR3 is made up of 13 amino acids. The ends lost 3 bases at V and 6 bases at J; junction bases unmatched: 2. Germline CDR1 LNHDA, CDR2 SQIVND (reference sequence). The CDR3, as DNA: TGTGCCAGTAGTATGACAGGGGGGAAGACCCAGTACTTC. Amino acid sequence: CASSMTGGKTQYF.

Concerning this clone: Within the sample, other DNA sequences also encode this same CDR3. V gene TRBV5-1 combines with J gene TRBJ1-5; D unresolved. The CDR3 runs to 13 residues. Deletions cut 0 bases from V and 5 bases from J, with 6 bases between. The V gene's germline CDR1 is SGHRS and CDR2 YFSETQ. This chain's CDR3 is CASSLEADQPQHF. The CDR3 nucleotides read TGCGCCAGCAGCTTGGAAGCCGATCAGCCCCAGCATTTT. Full variable domain (remainder filled in from reference TRBV5-1 and TRBJ1-5): KAGVTQTPRYLIKTRGQQVTLSCSPISGHRSVSWYQQTPGQGLQFLFEYFSETQRNKGNFPGRFSGRQFSNSRSEMNVSTLELGDSALYLCASSLEADQPQHFGDGTRLSIL.

The V call is TRBV6-1, the J call TRBJ2-7; TRBD2 matches at 7 bases. CDR3 length equals 13 residues. Germline V CDR1 and CDR2: MNHNS, SASEGT. V lost 4 bases and J lost 4; bases outside the gene matches: 4. The CDR3 DNA reads TGTGCCAGCAGTGCCGGGGGGATTTACGAGCAGTACTTC. It is translated as CASSAGGIYEQYF.

This clone was seen a handful of times. The J gene is TRBJ2-7, the V gene TRBV19; the D gene is possibly TRBD1 (6 bases). The germline gives CDR1 LNHDA, CDR2 SQIVND (reference sequence). The CDR3 is made up of 14 amino acids. Deletions cut 10 bases from V and 2 bases from J, with 18 bases between. The CDR3 DNA sequence: TGTGCCACCCAACCGGCCGGGACAACCTACGAGCAGTACTTC. Residues: CATQPAGTTYEQYF.

The gene calls are TRBV6-5 and TRBJ2-7; the D gene is possibly TRBD2 (6 bases). Germline V gene sequence: CDR1 MNHEY, CDR2 SVGAGI. Trimming stripped 0 bases from V and 3 bases from J, with 12 bases between. This CDR3 is 15 amino acids long. CDR3 sequence reads: CASSYSARGHYEQYF. CDR3 in DNA: TGTGCCAGCAGTTACTCCGCGCGGGGTCACTACGAGCAGTACTTC.

This chain links TRBV19 with TRBJ2-7; 10 bases line up with TRBD1. The V gene's germline CDR1 is LNHDA and CDR2 SQIVND (reference sequence). J was trimmed by 3 bases and V by 8 bases; bases with no gene match: 10. The CDR3 contains 15 residues. The DNA of the CDR3 is TGTGCCAGTCAAGCCTCGGGACAGGGGTTCTACGAGCAGTACTTC. Translation gives CASQASGQGFYEQYF.

This clone was seen only a few times. The chain has TRBV6-1 and TRBJ2-5; no clear D gene. Per germline, CDR1 MNHNS and CDR2 SASEGT. The length of the CDR3 is 14 residues. V lost 1 base and J lost 1, with 7 bases in between. In nucleotides, the CDR3 is TGTGCCAGCAGTGAAGGGTACAGCCAAGAGACCCAGTACTTC. Its translation is CASSEGYSQETQYF.

J is TRBJ2-6 and V is TRBV5-1; D is undetermined. CDR3 length: 14 residues. V was trimmed by 2 bases and J by 0 bases, leaving 3 bases between them. Germline lookup yields CDR1 SGHRS and CDR2 YFSETQ. CDR3 protein: CASSFNSGANVLTF. DNA of the CDR3: TGCGCCAGCAGCTTTAACTCTGGGGCCAACGTCCTGACTTTC.

The chain combines TRBV19 with TRBJ2-5; 7 nucleotides align to TRBD1. Germline V lookup: CDR1 LNHDA, CDR2 SQIVND (reference sequence). J was trimmed by 4 bases and V by 5 bases; bases with no gene match: 7. The CDR3 extends over 14 amino acids. CDR3 sequence (DNA): TGTGCCAGTAGTGCCCGACAGGGTCCAGAGACCCAGTACTTC. Protein: CASSARQGPETQYF.

The chain carries TRBV6-5 and TRBJ1-2; 7 bases match TRBD1. The CDR3 is 13 residues long. The trim removed 6 bases at V and 8 bases at J, leaving 9 bases unmatched. The germline V gene has CDR1 MNHEY and CDR2 SVGAGI. The CDR3 DNA is TGTGCCAGCAGACCGGGACAGCGACTCGGCTACACCTTC. Translated: CASRPGQRLGYTF.

The chain carries TRBV6-5 and TRBJ2-5, with 7 bases aligning to TRBD1. The V and J ends lost 5 bases and 4 bases, in that order; junction bases with no gene match: 4. In germline, CDR1 is MNHEY, CDR2 SVGAGI. The length of the CDR3 is 13 residues. This chain's CDR3 is CASSPRTGETQYF. CDR3 coding DNA: TGTGCCAGCAGTCCAAGGACAGGAGAGACCCAGTACTTC.

The chain employs TRBV18 and TRBJ2-6; D possibly corresponds to TRBD2 (5 bases). This CDR3 comprises 16 residues. Germline-derived CDR1 and CDR2 are KGHSH and LQKENI. With 6 bases removed from V and 0 bases from J, the gap between germline ends came to 12 bases. This CDR3 reads CASSLFEGSGANVLTF. DNA for the CDR3: TGTGCCAGCTCCCTTTTCGAGGGCTCTGGGGCCAACGTCCTGACTTTC.

To note about this clone: At the DNA level, this CDR3 is encoded by other sequences in the same sample as well. V usage is TRBV18 and J usage is TRBJ1-1; D uncertain. Germline V gene sequence: CDR1 KGHSH, CDR2 LQKENI. This CDR3 spans 13 amino acids. V was clipped by 6 bases and J by 1 base, with 9 bases between them. The DNA for the CDR3 is TGTGCCAGCTCCCTGGGAGGGAACACTGAAGCTTTCTTT. It yields the protein CASSLGGNTEAFF.

The CDR3 sequence is CSVTVVVNGYTF. The CDR3 region has the DNA TGCAGCGTTACAGTTGTTGTCAATGGCTACACCTTC. The gene calls are TRBV29-1 and TRBJ1-2; D call uncertain. V lost 5 bases and J lost 6, with 13 bases in between. The CDR3 runs to 12 residues. Germline CDR1 reads SQVTM; CDR2 reads ANQGSEA.

This chain links TRBV18 with TRBJ1-2; no clear D. Trimming shortened V by 1 base and J by 1 base, and 7 bases separated the two germline ends. CDR3 length: 14 amino acids. The V gene's germline CDR1 is KGHSH and CDR2 LQKENI. The CDR3 coding sequence is TGTGCCAGCTCACCACTAGCACTTAACTATGGCTACACCTTC. It is translated as CASSPLALNYGYTF.